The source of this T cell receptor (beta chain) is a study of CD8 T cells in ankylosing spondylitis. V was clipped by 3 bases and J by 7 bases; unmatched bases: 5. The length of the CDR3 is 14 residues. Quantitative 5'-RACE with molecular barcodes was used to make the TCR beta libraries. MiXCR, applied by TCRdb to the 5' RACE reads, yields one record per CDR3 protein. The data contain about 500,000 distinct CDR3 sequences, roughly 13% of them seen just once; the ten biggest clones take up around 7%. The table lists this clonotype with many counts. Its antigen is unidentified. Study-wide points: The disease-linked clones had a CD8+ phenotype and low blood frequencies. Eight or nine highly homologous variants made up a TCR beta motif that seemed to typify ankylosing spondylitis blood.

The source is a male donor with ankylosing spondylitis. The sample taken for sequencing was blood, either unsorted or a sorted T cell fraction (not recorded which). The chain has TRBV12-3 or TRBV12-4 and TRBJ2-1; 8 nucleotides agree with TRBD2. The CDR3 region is CASSFLSSGNEQFF. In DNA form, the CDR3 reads TGTGCCAGCAGTTTTTTGTCTAGCGGGAATGAGCAGTTCTTC.